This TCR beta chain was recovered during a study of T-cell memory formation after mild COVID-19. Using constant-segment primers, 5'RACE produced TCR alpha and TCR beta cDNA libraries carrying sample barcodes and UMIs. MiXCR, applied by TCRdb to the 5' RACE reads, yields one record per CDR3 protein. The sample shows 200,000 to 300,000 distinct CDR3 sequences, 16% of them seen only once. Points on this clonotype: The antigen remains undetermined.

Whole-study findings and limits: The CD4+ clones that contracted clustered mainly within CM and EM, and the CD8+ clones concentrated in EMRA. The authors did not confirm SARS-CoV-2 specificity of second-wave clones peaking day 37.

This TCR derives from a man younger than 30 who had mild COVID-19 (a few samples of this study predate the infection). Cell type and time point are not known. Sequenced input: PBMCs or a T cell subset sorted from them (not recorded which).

This chain's CDR3 is CASSLGTGPGEQYF. For the CDR3, the DNA is TGTGCCAGCAGCTTAGGGACCGGTCCAGGCGAGCAGTACTTC. The J gene is TRBJ2-7, the V gene TRBV11-3, with D uncertain. Trimming took 1 base from V and 6 from J, leaving 13 bases between them. In germline, CDR1 is SGHNT, CDR2 YENEEA. The CDR3 extends over 14 amino acids.